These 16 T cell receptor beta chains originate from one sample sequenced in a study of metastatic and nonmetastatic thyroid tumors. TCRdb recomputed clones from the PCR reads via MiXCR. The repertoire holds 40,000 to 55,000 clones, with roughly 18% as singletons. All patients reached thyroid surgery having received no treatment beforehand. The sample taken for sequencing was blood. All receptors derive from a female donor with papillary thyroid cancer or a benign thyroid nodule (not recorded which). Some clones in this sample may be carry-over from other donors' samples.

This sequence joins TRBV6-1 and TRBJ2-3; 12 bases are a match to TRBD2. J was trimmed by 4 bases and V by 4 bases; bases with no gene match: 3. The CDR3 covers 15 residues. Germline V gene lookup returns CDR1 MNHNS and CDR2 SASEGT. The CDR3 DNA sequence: TGTGCCAGCAGTGTGACTAGCGGGAGTGCAGATACGCAGTATTTT. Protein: CASSVTSGSADTQYF.

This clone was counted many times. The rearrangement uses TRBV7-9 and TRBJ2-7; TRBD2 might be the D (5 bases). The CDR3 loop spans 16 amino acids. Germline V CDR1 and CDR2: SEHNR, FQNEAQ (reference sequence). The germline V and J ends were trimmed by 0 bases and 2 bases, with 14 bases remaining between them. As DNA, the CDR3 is TGTGCCAGCAGCTTAGCAGCGGATAATATCCCCTACGAGCAGTACTTC. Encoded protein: CASSLAADNIPYEQYF.

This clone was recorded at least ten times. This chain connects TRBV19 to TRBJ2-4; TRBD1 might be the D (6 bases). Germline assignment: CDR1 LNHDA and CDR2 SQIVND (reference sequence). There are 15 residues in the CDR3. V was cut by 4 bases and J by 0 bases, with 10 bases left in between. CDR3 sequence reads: CASSKGTLAKNIQYF. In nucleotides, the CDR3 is TGTGCCAGTAGTAAGGGGACACTAGCCAAAAACATTCAGTACTTC.

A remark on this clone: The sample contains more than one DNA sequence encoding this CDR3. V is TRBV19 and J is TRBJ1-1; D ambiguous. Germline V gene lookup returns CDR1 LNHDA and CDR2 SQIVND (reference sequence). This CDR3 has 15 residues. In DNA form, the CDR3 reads TGTGCTAGTCGAAAGGGAGGTCGCGAGGCCACTGAAGCTTTCTTT. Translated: CASRKGGREATEAFF.

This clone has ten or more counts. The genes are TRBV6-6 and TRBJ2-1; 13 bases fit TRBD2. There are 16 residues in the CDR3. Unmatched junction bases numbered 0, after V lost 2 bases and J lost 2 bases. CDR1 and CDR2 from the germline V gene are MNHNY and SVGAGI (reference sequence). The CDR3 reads CASSYGLAGAYNEQFF. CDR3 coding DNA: TGTGCCAGCAGTTACGGACTAGCGGGAGCCTACAATGAGCAGTTCTTC.

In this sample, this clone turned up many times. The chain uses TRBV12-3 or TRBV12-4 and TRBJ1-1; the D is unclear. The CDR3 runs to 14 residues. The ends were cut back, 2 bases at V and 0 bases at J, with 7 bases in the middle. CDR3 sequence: CASSLRRMNTEAFF. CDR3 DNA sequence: TGTGCCAGCAGTTTAAGACGGATGAACACTGAAGCTTTCTTT.

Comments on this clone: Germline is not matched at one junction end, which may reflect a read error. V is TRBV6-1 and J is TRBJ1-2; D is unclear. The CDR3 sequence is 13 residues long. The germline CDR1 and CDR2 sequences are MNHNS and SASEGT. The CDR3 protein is CASTETTAAGYTF. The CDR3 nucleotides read TGTGCCAGCACTGAAACAACAGCAGCGGGCTACACCTTC.

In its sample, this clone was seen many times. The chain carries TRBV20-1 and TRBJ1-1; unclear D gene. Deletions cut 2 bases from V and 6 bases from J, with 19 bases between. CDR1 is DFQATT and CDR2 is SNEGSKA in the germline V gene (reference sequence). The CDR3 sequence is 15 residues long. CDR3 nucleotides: TGCAGTGCTAGACCACCTAGGGCGGGGTCGGCTGAAGCTTTCTTT. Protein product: CSARPPRAGSAEAFF.

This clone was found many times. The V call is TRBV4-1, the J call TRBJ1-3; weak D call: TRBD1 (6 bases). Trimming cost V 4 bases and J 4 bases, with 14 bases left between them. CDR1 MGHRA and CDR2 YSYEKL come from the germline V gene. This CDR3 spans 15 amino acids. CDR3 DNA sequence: TGCGCCAGCAGCCTCGGGACCGGGGGCGGAAACACCATATATTTT. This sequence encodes CASSLGTGGGNTIYF.

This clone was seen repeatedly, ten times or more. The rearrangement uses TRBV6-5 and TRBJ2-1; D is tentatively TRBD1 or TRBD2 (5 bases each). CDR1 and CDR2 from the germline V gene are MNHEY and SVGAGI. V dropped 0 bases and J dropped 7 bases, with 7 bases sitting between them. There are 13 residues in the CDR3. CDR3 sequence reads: CASSYSGDNEQFF. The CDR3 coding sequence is TGTGCCAGCAGTTACTCGGGGGATAATGAGCAGTTCTTC.

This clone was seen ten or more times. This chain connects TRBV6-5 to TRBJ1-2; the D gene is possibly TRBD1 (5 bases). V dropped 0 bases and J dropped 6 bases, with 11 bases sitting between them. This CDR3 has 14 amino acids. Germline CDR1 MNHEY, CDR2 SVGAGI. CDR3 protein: CASSYSWGKDGYTF. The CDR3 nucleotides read TGTGCCAGCAGTTACTCATGGGGGAAGGATGGCTACACCTTC.

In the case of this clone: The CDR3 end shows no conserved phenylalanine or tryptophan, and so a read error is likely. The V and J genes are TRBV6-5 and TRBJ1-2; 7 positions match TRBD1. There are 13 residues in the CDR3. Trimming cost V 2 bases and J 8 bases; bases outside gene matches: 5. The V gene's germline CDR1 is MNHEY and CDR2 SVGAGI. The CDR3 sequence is CASSYEQGGGYTS. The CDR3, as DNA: TGTGCCAGCAGTTACGAACAAGGGGGCGGCTACACCTCC.

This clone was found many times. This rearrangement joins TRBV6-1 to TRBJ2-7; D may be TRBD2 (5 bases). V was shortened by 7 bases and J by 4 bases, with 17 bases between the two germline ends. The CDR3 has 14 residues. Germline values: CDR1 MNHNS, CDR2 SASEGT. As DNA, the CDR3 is TGTGCCAGCACCGATTATGGAGTAGCGTACGAGCAGTACTTC. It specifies CASTDYGVAYEQYF.

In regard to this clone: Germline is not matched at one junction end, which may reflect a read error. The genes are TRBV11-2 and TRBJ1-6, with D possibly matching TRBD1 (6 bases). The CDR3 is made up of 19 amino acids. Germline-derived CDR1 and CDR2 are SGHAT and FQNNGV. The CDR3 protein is CASSLEGFRGSSYNSPLHF. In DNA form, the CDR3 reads TGTGCCAGCAGCCTAGAGGGGTTCAGGGGTAGCTCCTATAATTCACCCCTCCACTTT.

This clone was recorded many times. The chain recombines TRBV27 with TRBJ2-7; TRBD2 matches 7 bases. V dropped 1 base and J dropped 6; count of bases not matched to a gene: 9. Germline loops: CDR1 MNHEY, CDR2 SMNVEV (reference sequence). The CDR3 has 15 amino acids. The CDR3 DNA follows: TGTGCCAGCAGTTTATACCCCAGCGGGATCGGCGAGCAGTACTTC. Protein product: CASSLYPSGIGEQYF.

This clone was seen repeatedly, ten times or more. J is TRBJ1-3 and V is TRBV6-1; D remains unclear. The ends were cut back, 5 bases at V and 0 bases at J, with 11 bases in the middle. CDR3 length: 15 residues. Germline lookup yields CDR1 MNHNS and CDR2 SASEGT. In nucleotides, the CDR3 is TGTGCCAGCAGTTTCGGCCAGGCCTCTGGAAACACCATATATTTT. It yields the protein CASSFGQASGNTIYF.